The rows below give T cell receptor beta chains drawn from one sample of a study of cytomegalovirus exposure and HLA in healthy donors. TCRdb's table, derived via immunoSEQ multiplex PCR, lists solely in-frame clones and lacks some. The repertoire holds roughly 120,000 clones, roughly 70% seen once, with roughly 2% in the top ten. Material for sequencing was PBMCs. The receptors shown here come from a woman in her forties in good health and CMV-seropositive. Each CDR3 is given with its conserved first and last residue. A D gene is named only where the DNA matches it firmly. Clone size appears in some rows only: once, few, many, or a class for an expanded clone.

D gene,clone size,J gene,V gene,CDR3 protein,CDR3 DNA
NA,NA,TRBJ2-3,TRBV5-1,CASSPRRAGVQDTQYF,TGCGCCAGCAGCCCTCGCCGGGCAGGGGTACAAGATACGCAGTATTTT
NA,NA,TRBJ2-7,TRBV7-2,CASSFPGAYEQYF,TGTGCCAGCAGCTTCCCCGGGGCCTACGAGCAGTACTTC
NA,NA,TRBJ2-1,TRBV2,CASDNRFNEQFF,TGTGCCAGCGACAACCGGTTCAATGAGCAGTTCTTC
NA,once,TRBJ1-5,TRBV4-2,CASSQDSVGRDSNQPQHF,TGTGCCAGCAGCCAAGATTCAGTGGGCAGGGATAGCAATCAGCCCCAGCATTTT
NA,NA,TRBJ1-5,TRBV6-6,CASNGERSNQPQHF,TGTGCCAGCAACGGAGAGAGAAGCAATCAGCCCCAGCATTTT
TRBD2,few,TRBJ2-7,TRBV7-2,CASSPWLAGSYEQYF,TGTGCCAGCAGCCCCTGGCTAGCGGGTTCCTACGAGCAGTACTTC
NA,NA,TRBJ2-1,TRBV10-2,CASSRVDNEQFF,TGCGCCAGCAGCCGCGTGGACAATGAGCAGTTCTTC
NA,few,TRBJ2-5,TRBV6-5,CASTTPSQETQYF,TGTGCCAGTACTACTCCTTCGCAGGAGACCCAGTACTTC
NA,NA,TRBJ2-7,TRBV2,CASSEGGVEQYF,TGTGCCAGCAGCGAGGGGGGGGTCGAGCAGTACTTC
TRBD2,NA,TRBJ2-2,TRBV11-3,CASSLGASGNTGELFF,TGTGCCAGCAGCTTAGGGGCTAGCGGTAACACCGGGGAGCTGTTTTTT
TRBD1,once,TRBJ2-7,TRBV4-3,CASSQGTGASYEQYF,TGCGCCAGCAGCCAAGGGACAGGGGCCTCCTACGAGCAGTACTTC
TRBD1,NA,TRBJ2-2,TRBV5-4,CASSLRTGAGTGELFF,TGTGCCAGCAGCTTGCGGACAGGGGCGGGCACCGGGGAGCTGTTTTTT
TRBD1,few,TRBJ1-5,TRBV19,CASSGRDRTRNQPQHF,TGTGCCAGTAGTGGACGGGACAGGACCCGCAATCAGCCCCAGCATTTT
NA,once,TRBJ1-1,TRBV9,CASSVGIGATEAFF,TGTGCCAGCAGCGTAGGAATTGGGGCCACTGAAGCTTTCTTT
TRBD1,NA,TRBJ1-1,TRBV5-1,CASSGHRGNTEAFF,TGCGCCAGCAGCGGCCACAGGGGGAACACTGAAGCTTTCTTT
NA,few,TRBJ1-2,TRBV28,CASSFGDIQANYGYTF,TGTGCCAGCAGTTTCGGGGACATCCAGGCTAACTATGGCTACACCTTC
NA,NA,TRBJ2-1,TRBV7-8,CASSSKGLIRFF,TGTGCCAGCAGCTCGAAGGGGTTAATTCGGTTCTTC
TRBD1,NA,TRBJ1-2,TRBV25-1,CASSESGQGLGYTF,TGTGCCAGCAGTGAATCGGGACAGGGGCTTGGCTACACCTTC
NA,NA,TRBJ1-2,TRBV5-1,CASSQSGTVEGYTF,TGCGCCAGCAGCCAAAGCGGGACGGTAGAAGGCTACACCTTC
TRBD2,NA,TRBJ2-1,TRBV5-1,CASSSSGSLSYNEQFF,TGCGCCAGCAGCTCTAGCGGGAGCCTCTCCTACAATGAGCAGTTCTTC
TRBD1,NA,TRBJ2-7,TRBV28,CASSRTGDGGEQYF,TGTGCCAGCAGTCGGACAGGGGATGGGGGCGAGCAGTACTTC
TRBD1,few,TRBJ1-5,TRBV5-4,CASSLQGAPNQPQHF,TGTGCCAGCAGCTTACAGGGGGCTCCTAATCAGCCCCAGCATTTT
NA,NA,TRBJ2-7,TRBV21-1,CASSPRGPGRRYRAYEQYF,TGTGCCAGCAGCCCTCGAGGGCCGGGACGGCGGTACAGGGCCTACGAGCAGTACTTC
NA,NA,TRBJ1-5,TRBV28,CASSLSSNQPQHF,TGTGCCAGCAGTCTTTCCAGCAATCAGCCCCAGCATTTT
NA,NA,TRBJ2-6,TRBV5-1,CASSFLSGANVLTF,TGCGCCAGCAGCTTCCTTTCCGGGGCCAACGTCCTGACTTTC
TRBD2,NA,TRBJ2-3,TRBV11-3,CASSRAGGSPGDTQYF,TGTGCCAGCAGCCGAGCCGGGGGGTCCCCCGGGGATACGCAGTATTTT
TRBD1,NA,TRBJ1-1,TRBV5-4,CASSRGGIMNTEAFF,TGTGCCAGCAGCAGAGGGGGCATCATGAACACTGAAGCTTTCTTT
TRBD1,many,TRBJ2-7,TRBV11-1,CASSLYGGQGNYEQYF,TGTGCCAGCAGCTTATATGGGGGACAGGGTAACTACGAGCAGTACTTC
TRBD1,NA,TRBJ2-6,TRBV28,CASSFGRGRSGANVLTF,TGTGCCAGCAGTTTCGGCAGGGGGCGATCTGGGGCCAACGTCCTGACTTTC
TRBD2,NA,TRBJ2-5,TRBV7-9,CVSQRGDQETQYF,TGTGTCAGTCAGCGGGGGGATCAAGAGACCCAGTACTTC
TRBD2,NA,TRBJ2-1,TRBV7-3,CASSLGTSGGALNEQFF,TGTGCCAGCAGCTTAGGGACTAGCGGGGGGGCTCTCAATGAGCAGTTCTTC
NA,NA,TRBJ1-1,TRBV7-2,CASSPQENTEAFF,TGTGCCAGCAGCCCCCAGGAGAACACTGAAGCTTTCTTT
NA,NA,TRBJ1-3,TRBV19,CASSINPAAVSGNTIYF,TGTGCCAGTAGTATAAACCCCGCCGCAGTCTCTGGAAACACCATATATTTT
TRBD2,NA,TRBJ2-3,TRBV6-5,CASSYSPRGDRDTQYF,TGTGCCAGCAGTTACTCGCCGCGGGGGGATAGAGATACGCAGTATTTT
NA,NA,TRBJ1-2,TRBV7-2,CASSLAQGPYGYTF,TGTGCCAGCAGCTTAGCCCAGGGGCCCTATGGCTACACCTTC
TRBD2,NA,TRBJ2-7,TRBV5-1,CASSLGGTSGIYEQYF,TGCGCCAGCAGCTTGGGGGGGACTAGCGGGATCTACGAGCAGTACTTC
TRBD1,NA,TRBJ2-7,TRBV10-1,CASSECSGTVSSYEQYF,TGCGCCAGCAGTGAATGTTCCGGGACAGTGAGCTCCTACGAGCAGTACTTC
NA,NA,TRBJ1-5,TRBV9,CASSVGQYNQPQHF,TGTGCCAGCAGCGTTGGACAGTATAATCAGCCCCAGCATTTT
NA,NA,TRBJ1-4,TRBV29-1,CSVGQNNEKLFF,TGCAGCGTTGGACAGAATAATGAAAAACTGTTTTTT
NA,NA,TRBJ2-3,TRBV28,CASSFGVRDTQYF,TGTGCCAGCAGTTTCGGGGTTCGGGATACGCAGTATTTT
TRBD1,NA,TRBJ2-4,TRBV4-2,CASSQGTGKGDIQYF,TGTGCCAGCAGCCAAGGGACAGGGAAAGGGGACATTCAGTACTTC
TRBD2,NA,TRBJ2-7,TRBV5-4,CASSWGLADSYEQYF,TGTGCCAGCAGCTGGGGACTAGCGGACTCCTACGAGCAGTACTTC
NA,medium-sized,TRBJ2-6,TRBV4-3,CASSQDQGTGANVLTF,TGCGCCAGCAGCCAAGATCAGGGGACTGGGGCCAACGTCCTGACTTTC
NA,NA,TRBJ2-7,TRBV27,CASRSLFYEQYF,TGTGCCAGCAGGTCGCTGTTCTACGAGCAGTACTTC
TRBD1,NA,TRBJ1-1,TRBV2,CASKGPGQGTEAFF,TGTGCCAGCAAAGGACCGGGACAGGGCACTGAAGCTTTCTTT
NA,NA,TRBJ1-4,TRBV19,CASSYRDTGTRNEKLFF,TGTGCCAGTAGTTACCGGGACACCGGGACGCGTAATGAAAAACTGTTTTTT